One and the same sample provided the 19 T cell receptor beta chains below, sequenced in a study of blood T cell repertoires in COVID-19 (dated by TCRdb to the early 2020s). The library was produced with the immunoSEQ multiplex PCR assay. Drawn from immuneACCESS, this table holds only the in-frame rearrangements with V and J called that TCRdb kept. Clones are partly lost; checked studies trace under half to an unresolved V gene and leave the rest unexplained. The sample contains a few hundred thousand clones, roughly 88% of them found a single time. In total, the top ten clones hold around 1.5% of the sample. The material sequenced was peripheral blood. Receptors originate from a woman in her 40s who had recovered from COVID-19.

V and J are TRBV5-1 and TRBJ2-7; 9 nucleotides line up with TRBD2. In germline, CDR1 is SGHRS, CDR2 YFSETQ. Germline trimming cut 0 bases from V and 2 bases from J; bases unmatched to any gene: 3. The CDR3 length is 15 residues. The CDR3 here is CASSLGLAGTYEQYF. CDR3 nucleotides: TGCGCCAGCAGCTTGGGGCTAGCGGGGACCTACGAGCAGTACTTC.

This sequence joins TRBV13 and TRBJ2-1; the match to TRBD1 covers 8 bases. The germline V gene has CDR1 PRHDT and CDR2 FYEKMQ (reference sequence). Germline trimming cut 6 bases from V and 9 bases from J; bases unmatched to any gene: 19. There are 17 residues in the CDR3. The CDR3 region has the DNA TGTGCCAGCAGTGACAGGGGACAGGACGTTGGGTTGGGTGAGCAGTTCTTC. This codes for CASSDRGQDVGLGEQFF.

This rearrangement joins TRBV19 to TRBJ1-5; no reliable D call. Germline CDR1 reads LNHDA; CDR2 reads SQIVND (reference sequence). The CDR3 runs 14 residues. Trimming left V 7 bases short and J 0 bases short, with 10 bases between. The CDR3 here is CASTLSDSNQPQHF. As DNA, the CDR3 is TGTGCCAGTACCCTAAGTGATAGCAATCAGCCCCAGCATTTT.

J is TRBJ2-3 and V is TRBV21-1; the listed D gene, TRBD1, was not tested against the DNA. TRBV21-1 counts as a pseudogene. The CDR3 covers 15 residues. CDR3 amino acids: CASSNQGAWTDTQYF. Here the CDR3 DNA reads TGTGCCAGCAGCAATCAGGGGGCATGGACAGATACGCAGTATTTT.

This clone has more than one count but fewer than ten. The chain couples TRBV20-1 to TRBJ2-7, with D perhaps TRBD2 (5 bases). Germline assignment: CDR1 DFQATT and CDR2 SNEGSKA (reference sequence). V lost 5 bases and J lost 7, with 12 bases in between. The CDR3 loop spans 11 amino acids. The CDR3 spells CSAAPRDEQYF. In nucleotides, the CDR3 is TGCAGTGCTGCCCCTCGGGATGAGCAGTACTTC.

CDR3 amino acids: CASSVTGSYEQYF. For the CDR3, the DNA is TGTGCCAGCAGTGTTACGGGGTCCTACGAGCAGTACTTC. The chain couples TRBV2 to TRBJ2-7, with D possibly matching TRBD2 (5 bases). The germline gives CDR1 SNHLY, CDR2 FYNNEI. V was clipped by 4 bases and J by 1 base, with 8 bases between them. This CDR3 has 13 amino acids.

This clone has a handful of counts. The CDR3 reads CATAGDPTEAFF. CDR3 DNA: TGTGCCACCGCAGGGGACCCCACTGAAGCTTTCTTT. This chain uses TRBV10-3 with TRBJ1-1; tentative D call: TRBD1 (6 bases). With 10 bases removed from V and 4 bases from J, the gap between germline ends came to 13 bases. The germline V gene encodes CDR1 ENHRY and CDR2 SYGVKD. The CDR3 is 12 residues long.

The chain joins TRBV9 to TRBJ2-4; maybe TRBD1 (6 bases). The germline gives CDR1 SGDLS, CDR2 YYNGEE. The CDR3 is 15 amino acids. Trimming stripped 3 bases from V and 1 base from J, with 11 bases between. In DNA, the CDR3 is TGTGCCAGCAGCGCAGAGCAGGGGGCCAAAAACATTCAGTACTTC. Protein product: CASSAEQGAKNIQYF.

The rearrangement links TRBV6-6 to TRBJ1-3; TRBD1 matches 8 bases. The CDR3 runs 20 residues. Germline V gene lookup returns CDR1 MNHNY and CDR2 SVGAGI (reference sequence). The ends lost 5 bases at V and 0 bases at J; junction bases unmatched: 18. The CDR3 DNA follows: TGTGCCAGCAGTCCCCGGCGGACAGGGCTAATGTTATTCTCTGGAAACACCATATATTTT. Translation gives CASSPRRTGLMLFSGNTIYF.

The CDR3 loop is CASSHASGGRTDTQYF. The CDR3 nucleotides read TGTGCCAGCAGCCATGCAAGCGGGGGGCGTACAGATACGCAGTATTTT. This chain connects TRBV3-1 (or the pseudogene TRBV3-2) to TRBJ2-3; 9 nucleotides agree with TRBD2. CDR3 size: 16 residues. Germline trimming cut 3 bases from V and 3 bases from J; bases unmatched to any gene: 7. Germline V lookup: CDR1 LGHDT, CDR2 YNNKEL (reference sequence).

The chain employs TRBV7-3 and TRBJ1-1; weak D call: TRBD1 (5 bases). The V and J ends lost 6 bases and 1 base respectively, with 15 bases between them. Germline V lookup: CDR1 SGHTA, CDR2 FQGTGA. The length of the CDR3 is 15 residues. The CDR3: CASRDPGLRNTEAFF. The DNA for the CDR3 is TGTGCCAGCAGAGATCCGGGACTCAGGAACACTGAAGCTTTCTTT.

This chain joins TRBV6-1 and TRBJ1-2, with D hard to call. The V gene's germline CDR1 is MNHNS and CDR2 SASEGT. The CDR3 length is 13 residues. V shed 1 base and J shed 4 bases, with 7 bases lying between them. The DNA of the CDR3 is TGTGCCAGCAGTGAAGGTCAGTCCTATGGCTACACCTTC. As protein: CASSEGQSYGYTF.

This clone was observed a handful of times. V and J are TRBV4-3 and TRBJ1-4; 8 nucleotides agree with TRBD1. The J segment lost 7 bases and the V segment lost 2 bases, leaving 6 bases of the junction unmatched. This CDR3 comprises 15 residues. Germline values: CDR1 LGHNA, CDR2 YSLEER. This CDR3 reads CASSQMDRETEKLFF. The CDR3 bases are TGCGCCAGCAGCCAAATGGACAGGGAAACTGAAAAACTGTTTTTT.

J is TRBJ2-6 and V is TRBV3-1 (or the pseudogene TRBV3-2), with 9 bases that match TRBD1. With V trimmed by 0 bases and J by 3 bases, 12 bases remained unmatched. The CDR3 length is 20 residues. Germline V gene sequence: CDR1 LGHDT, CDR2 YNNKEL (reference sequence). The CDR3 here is CASSQDYLRYRGHGANVLTF. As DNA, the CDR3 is TGTGCCAGCAGCCAAGATTATCTCCGGTACAGGGGGCATGGGGCCAACGTCCTGACTTTC.

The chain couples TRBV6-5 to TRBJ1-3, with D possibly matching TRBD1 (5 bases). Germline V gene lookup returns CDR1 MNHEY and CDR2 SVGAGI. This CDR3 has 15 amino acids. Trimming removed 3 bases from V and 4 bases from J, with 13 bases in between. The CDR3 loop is CASSYGWDFGNTIYF. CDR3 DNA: TGTGCCAGCAGTTATGGATGGGACTTCGGAAACACCATATATTTT.

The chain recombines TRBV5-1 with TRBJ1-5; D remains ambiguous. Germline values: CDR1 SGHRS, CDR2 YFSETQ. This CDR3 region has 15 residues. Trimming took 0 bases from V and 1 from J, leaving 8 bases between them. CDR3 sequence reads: CASSLEAGSNQPQHF. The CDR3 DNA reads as TGCGCCAGCAGCTTGGAGGCGGGCAGCAATCAGCCCCAGCATTTT.

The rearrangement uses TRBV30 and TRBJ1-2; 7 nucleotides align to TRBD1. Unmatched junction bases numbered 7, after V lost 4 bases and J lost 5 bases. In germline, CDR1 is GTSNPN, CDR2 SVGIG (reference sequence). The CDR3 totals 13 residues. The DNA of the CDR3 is TGTGCCTGGACAGGGGGTGAAGGGTATGGCTACACCTTC. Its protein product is CAWTGGEGYGYTF.

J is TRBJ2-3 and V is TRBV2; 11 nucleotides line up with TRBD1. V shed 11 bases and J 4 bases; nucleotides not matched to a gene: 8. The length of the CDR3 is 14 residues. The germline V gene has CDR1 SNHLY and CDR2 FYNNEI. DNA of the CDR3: TGTGCCGGTACCGGGACAGGGGGATCAGATACGCAGTATTTT. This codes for CAGTGTGGSDTQYF. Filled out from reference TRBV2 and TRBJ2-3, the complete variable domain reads EPEVTQTPSHQVTQMGQEVILRCVPISNHLYFYWYRQILGQKVEFLVSFYNNEISEKSEIFDDQFSVERPDGSNFTLKIRSTKLEDSAMYFCAGTGTGGSDTQYFGPGTRLTVL.

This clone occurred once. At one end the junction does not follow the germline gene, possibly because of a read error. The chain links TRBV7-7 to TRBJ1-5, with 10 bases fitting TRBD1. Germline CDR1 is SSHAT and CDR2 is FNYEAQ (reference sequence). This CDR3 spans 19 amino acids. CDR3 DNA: TGTGCTAGCAGCTTTCGGTCGGGACAGGGGAGGAATAGCAATCAGCCCCAGCATTTT. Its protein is CASSFRSGQGRNSNQPQHF.